This T cell receptor beta chain comes out of a study of cytotoxic CD8 clonotypes in ibrutinib-treated CLL. Whole-study context: Once treatment had gone on for a median of approximately 11 months, range 6 to 36, response samples were drawn.

Here immunoSEQ multiplex PCR was the method, and the copy in TCRdb shows in-frame clones only, minus some. This sample has 150,000 to 200,000 clones, with 84% found just once. Germline lookup yields CDR1 MNHEY and CDR2 SVGAGI. V lost 2 bases and J lost 0, with 8 bases in between. This CDR3 region has 15 residues. Findings and caveats of the study: Baseline clonality exceeded age-matched healthy donors and tracked circulating CD8+ T-cell counts.

This clone was seen more than once but under ten times. Its antigen is unknown. The sample consisted of PBMCs, taken after 24 months of ibrutinib treatment. The chain employs TRBV6-5 and TRBJ1-5, with D tentatively TRBD1 (5 bases). The receptor was isolated from a human donor with chronic lymphocytic leukemia. The CDR3 region is CASSYKGDSNQPQHF. For the CDR3, the DNA is TGTGCCAGCAGTTACAAAGGGGATAGCAATCAGCCCCAGCATTTT.